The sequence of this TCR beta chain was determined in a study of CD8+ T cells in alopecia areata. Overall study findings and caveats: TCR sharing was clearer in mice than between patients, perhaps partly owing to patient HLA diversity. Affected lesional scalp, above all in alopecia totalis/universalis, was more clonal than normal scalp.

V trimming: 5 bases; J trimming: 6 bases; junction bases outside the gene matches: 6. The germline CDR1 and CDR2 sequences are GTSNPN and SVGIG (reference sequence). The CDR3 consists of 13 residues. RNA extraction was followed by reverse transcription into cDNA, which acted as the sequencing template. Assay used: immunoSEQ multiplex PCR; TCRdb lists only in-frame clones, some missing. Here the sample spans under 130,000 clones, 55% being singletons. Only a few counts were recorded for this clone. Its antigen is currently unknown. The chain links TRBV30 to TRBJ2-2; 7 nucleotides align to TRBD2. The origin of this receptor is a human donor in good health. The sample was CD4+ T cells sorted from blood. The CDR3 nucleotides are TGTGCCTGGTCGACTAGCTTCGCCGGGGAGCTGTTTTTT. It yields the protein CAWSTSFAGELFF.